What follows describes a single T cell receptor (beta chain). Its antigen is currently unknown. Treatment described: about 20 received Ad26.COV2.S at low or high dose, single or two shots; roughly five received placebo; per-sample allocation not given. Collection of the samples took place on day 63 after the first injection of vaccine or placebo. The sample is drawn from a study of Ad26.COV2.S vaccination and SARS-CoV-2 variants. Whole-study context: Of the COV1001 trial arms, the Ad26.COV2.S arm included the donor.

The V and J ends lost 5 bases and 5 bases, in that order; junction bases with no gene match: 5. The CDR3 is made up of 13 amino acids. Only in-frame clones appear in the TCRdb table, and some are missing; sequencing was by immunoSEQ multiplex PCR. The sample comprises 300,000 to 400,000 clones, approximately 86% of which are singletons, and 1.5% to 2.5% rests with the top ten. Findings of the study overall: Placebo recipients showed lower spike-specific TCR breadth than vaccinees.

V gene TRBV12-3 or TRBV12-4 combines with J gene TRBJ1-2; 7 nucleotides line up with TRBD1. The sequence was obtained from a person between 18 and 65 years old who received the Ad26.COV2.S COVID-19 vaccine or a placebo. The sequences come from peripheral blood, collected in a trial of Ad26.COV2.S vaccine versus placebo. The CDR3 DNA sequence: TGTGCCAGCAGTCATGACAGGGTATATGGCTACACCTTC. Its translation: CASSHDRVYGYTF.